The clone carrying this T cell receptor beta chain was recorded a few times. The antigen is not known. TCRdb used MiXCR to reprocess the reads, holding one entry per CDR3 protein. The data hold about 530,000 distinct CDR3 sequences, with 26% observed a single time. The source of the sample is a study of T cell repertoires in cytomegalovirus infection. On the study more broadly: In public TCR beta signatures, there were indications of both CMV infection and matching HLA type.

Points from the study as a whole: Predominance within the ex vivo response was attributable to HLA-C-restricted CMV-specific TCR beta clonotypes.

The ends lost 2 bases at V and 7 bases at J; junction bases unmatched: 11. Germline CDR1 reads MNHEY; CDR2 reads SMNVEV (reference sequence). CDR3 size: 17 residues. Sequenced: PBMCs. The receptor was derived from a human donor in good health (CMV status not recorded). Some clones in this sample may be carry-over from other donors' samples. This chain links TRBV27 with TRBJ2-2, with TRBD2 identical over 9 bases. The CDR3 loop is CASSLVAGVGSGGELFF. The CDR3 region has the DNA TGTGCCAGCAGTTTAGTAGCGGGAGTCGGGAGCGGCGGGGAGCTGTTTTTT.